Presented here are 7 T cell receptor beta chains from one specimen sequenced in a study of somatic mutations in cytotoxic T cells in rheumatoid arthritis. Profiled with immunoSEQ multiplex PCR; TCRdb holds only in-frame clones, not every one. The table includes under 25,000 clones, roughly 85% detected once. Sequencing was performed on CD8+ T cells sorted from blood. These receptors came from a woman between 35 and 50 years old with rheumatoid arthritis.

The V call is TRBV27, the J call TRBJ2-1; 14 bases match TRBD2. Germline loops: CDR1 MNHEY, CDR2 SMNVEV (reference sequence). V was clipped by 5 bases and J by 5 bases; unmatched bases: 8. This CDR3 is 17 amino acids long. In DNA, the CDR3 is TGTGCCAGCAGTCCGGGACTAGCGGGGGCGTACCACAATGAGCAGTTCTTC. Translated, it gives CASSPGLAGAYHNEQFF.

This clone came up a few times. The gene calls are TRBV5-1 and TRBJ1-2; perhaps TRBD1 as D (5 bases). CDR3 length: 14 residues. V was cut by 0 bases and J by 4 bases, with 10 bases left in between. The germline CDR1 and CDR2 sequences are SGHRS and YFSETQ. This CDR3 reads CASSLEGVSYGYTF. The CDR3 DNA reads TGCGCCAGCAGCTTGGAAGGGGTTTCCTATGGCTACACCTTC.

The chain couples TRBV5-4 to TRBJ2-7; 9 bases match TRBD2. CDR1 is SGHNT and CDR2 is YYREEE in the germline V gene (reference sequence). V lost 4 bases and J lost 0; bases outside the gene matches: 5. The length of the CDR3 is 15 residues. In DNA, the CDR3 is TGTGCCAGCAGCCCTCTAGCGGGGCCCTCCTACGAGCAGTACTTC. Encoded protein: CASSPLAGPSYEQYF.

The CDR3: CASSLGGGSPLHF. In DNA, the CDR3 is TGTGCCAGCAGCTTGGGTGGCGGGTCACCCCTCCACTTT. The V call is TRBV5-4, the J call TRBJ1-6; D not certain. This CDR3 has 13 amino acids. Germline V gene sequence: CDR1 SGHNT, CDR2 YYREEE (reference sequence). The V and J ends lost 0 bases and 10 bases respectively, with 8 bases between them.

V is TRBV13 and J is TRBJ2-7, with TRBD2 as a possible D gene (5 bases). The CDR3 is 13 residues long. Trimming stripped 0 bases from V and 3 bases from J, with 6 bases between. Germline CDR1 is PRHDT and CDR2 is FYEKMQ (reference sequence). The CDR3 sequence is CASSLGRGYEQYF. The CDR3 nucleotides are TGTGCCAGCAGCTTAGGCCGGGGCTACGAGCAGTACTTC.

The V gene is TRBV5-5, the J gene TRBJ2-2; TRBD1 is a possible D gene (6 bases). The germline V and J ends were trimmed by 4 bases and 2 bases, with 9 bases remaining between them. The germline V gene has CDR1 SGHKS and CDR2 YYEKEE (reference sequence). The CDR3 has 14 amino acids. The CDR3 here is CASSRTANTGELFF. The CDR3 DNA reads TGTGCCAGCAGCCGGACAGCAAACACCGGGGAGCTGTTTTTT.

This clone appeared once. This chain uses TRBV10-3 with TRBJ1-1; D unresolved. Deletions cut 4 bases from V and 2 bases from J, with 11 bases between. This CDR3 contains 14 residues. CDR1 ENHRY and CDR2 SYGVKD come from the germline V gene. The CDR3 bases are TGTGCCATCAGTGGCGTGGGAGACAACACTGAAGCTTTCTTT. Its protein product is CAISGVGDNTEAFF.